This TCR beta chain stems from a study of radiotherapy plus CTLA-4 blockade in lung cancer. Whole-study context: Approximately 18% of patients responded objectively, and about 33% achieved disease control.

Findings and caveats of the study: According to reports, early shifts in blood T cell clones, alongside interferon-beta, forecast response most accurately. Expansion in blood of tumor-derived TCR clones was seen after radiotherapy plus ipilimumab.

The repertoire was sequenced with immunoSEQ multiplex PCR; TCRdb's copy has only in-frame clones and lacks some. This sample has about 95,000 clones, with about four fifths found just once. Germline V CDR1 and CDR2: LNHDA, SQIVND (reference sequence). With 3 bases clipped from V and 4 bases from J, the junction kept 11 bases outside the gene matches. This CDR3 is 18 amino acids long. Turning to this clone: Its matching antigen is unknown.

Those patients who had chemo-refractory metastatic non-small-cell lung cancer were given focal radiation along with CTLA-4 blockade through ipilimumab. V and J are TRBV19 and TRBJ1-5; TRBD1 aligns across 11 bases. Source: peripheral blood, taken from a patient treated with radiotherapy plus ipilimumab. The sequence derives from a human donor with non-small cell lung cancer who had stable disease on radiotherapy plus ipilimumab. The CDR3 nucleotides read TGTGCCAGTAGTATTGGACCCACCGGGACAGGGGGGAATCAGCCCCAGCATTTT. Translated: CASSIGPTGTGGNQPQHF.